This note documents a single T cell receptor (beta chain) sequence. This sample was taken from a study of T cells in Graves' hyperthyroidism and ophthalmopathy. Absent ophthalmopathy progression within 18 months defined stable Graves' hyperthyroidism. Amplification of TCR beta CDR3 regions was performed using RNA transcripts as template. The TCR CDR3 first-round RT-PCR relied on the HTBI primer set. TCRdb re-called the multiplex PCR reads through MiXCR, storing one row per CDR3 protein. This table holds hundreds of thousands of distinct CDR3 sequences, around 38% found once. The V gene's germline CDR1 is SGHTA and CDR2 FQGNSA. Trimming took off 7 bases at V and 3 bases at J, with 16 bases between the two ends. This CDR3 is built from 14 residues.

This rearrangement joins TRBV7-2 to TRBJ2-7, with D maybe TRBD1 (6 bases). Material: blood. This receptor was identified in a man aged 18 to 30 with Graves' hyperthyroidism. CDR3 DNA sequence: TGTGCCAGCAACTCCTCTCGGGACAACTACGAGCAGTACTTC. This gives the protein CASNSSRDNYEQYF.